This TCR beta chain comes out of a study of blood T cell repertoires in COVID-19. For the study at large: T cells, B-cell-depleted T cells, or PBMCs supplied cDNA or gDNA.

V shed 5 bases and J shed 2 bases, with 15 bases lying between them. This CDR3 contains 15 residues. Per germline, CDR1 MDHEN and CDR2 SYDVKM. In the source study's methods: Reference gene primer amplification yielded estimated nucleated cell counts. Sequencing was performed with immunoSEQ multiplex PCR; in TCRdb, only in-frame clones are kept and a portion is missing. That table gives V, J and clone size, and the DNA gave D and trimming. The profile shows about 43,000 clones, 85% to 90% of them singletons. This receptor was identified in a human donor in a cohort sampled during active COVID-19. The chain joins TRBV28 to TRBJ2-5; possible D gene TRBD1, 6 bases. The sequencing input was peripheral blood. The chain's CDR3 is CASSQLLDRQETQYF. As DNA, the CDR3 is TGTGCCAGCAGTCAACTACTGGACAGACAAGAGACCCAGTACTTC.